This TCR beta chain was found in a study of cytomegalovirus exposure and HLA in healthy donors. Points from the study as a whole: Most TCR sequences were seen very rarely across donors, but some public TCRs occurred in many. The study listed 150 to 200 cytomegalovirus-associated TCR beta chains.

Both 60 Vbeta primers and 13 Jbeta primers went into the PCR. Sequenced by immunoSEQ multiplex PCR; TCRdb stores in-frame clones only, minus some. The sample has fewer than 150,000 clones. Per germline, CDR1 MNHEY and CDR2 SVGAGI. The CDR3 totals 15 residues. With 6 bases clipped from V and 3 bases from J, the junction kept 5 bases outside the gene matches. About this clone: The antigen is undetermined.

V and J are TRBV6-5 and TRBJ1-4; 9 positions agree with TRBD1. The sequenced sample consisted of PBMCs. The source of this sequence is a woman aged 60-70 years in good health and CMV-seronegative. The CDR3 loop reads CASRAQGAANEKLFF. The CDR3 region has the DNA TGTGCCAGCAGGGCACAGGGGGCGGCTAATGAAAAACTGTTTTTT.